The clone carrying this T cell receptor beta chain is a singleton in its sample. The data are from a study of blood T cell repertoires in COVID-19. Across the whole study: The analysed material was cDNA or gDNA that came from T cells, B-cell-depleted T cells, or PBMCs.

The data were produced by immunoSEQ multiplex PCR, yet TCRdb's version contains in-frame clones alone and is incomplete. The sample lists 95,000 to 100,000 clones, roughly 80% occurring once. The receptor's source is a woman between 55 and 75 years old with acute or convalescent COVID-19. Sequenced material: peripheral blood.

As DNA, the CDR3 is TGTGCCAGCAGATCCATAGAGGGAGGGGGTAATCAGCCCCAGCATTTT. Protein sequence: CASRSIEGGGNQPQHF. The genes are TRBV2 and TRBJ1-5, with a weak D call TRBD1 (6 bases). V was clipped by 6 bases and J by 4 bases, with 19 bases between them. This CDR3 comprises 16 residues. Germline lookup yields CDR1 SNHLY and CDR2 FYNNEI.